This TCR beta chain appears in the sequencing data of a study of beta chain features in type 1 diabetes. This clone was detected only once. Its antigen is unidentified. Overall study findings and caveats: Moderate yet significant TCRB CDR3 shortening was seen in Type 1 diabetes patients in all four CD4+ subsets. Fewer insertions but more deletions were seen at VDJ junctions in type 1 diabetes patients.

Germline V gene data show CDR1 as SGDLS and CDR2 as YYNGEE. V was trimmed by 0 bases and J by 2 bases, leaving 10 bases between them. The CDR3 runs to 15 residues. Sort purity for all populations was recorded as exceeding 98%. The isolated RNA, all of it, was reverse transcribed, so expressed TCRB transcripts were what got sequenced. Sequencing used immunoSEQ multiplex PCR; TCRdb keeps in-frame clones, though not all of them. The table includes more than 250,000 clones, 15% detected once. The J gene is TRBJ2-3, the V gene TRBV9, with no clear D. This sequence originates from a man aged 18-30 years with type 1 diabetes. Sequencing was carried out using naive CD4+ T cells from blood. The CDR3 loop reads CASSVAGIYTDTQYF. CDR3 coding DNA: TGTGCCAGCAGCGTAGCTGGCATATACACAGATACGCAGTATTTT.